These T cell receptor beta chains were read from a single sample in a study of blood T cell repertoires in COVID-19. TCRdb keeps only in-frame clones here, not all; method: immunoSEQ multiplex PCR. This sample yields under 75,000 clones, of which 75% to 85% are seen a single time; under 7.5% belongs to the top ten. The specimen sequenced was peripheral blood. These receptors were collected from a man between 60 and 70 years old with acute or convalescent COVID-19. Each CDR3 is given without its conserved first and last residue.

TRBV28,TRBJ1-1,ASTLMGVEAF
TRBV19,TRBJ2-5,ASSITGIDKTQY
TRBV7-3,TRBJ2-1,ASSTTGGLSDNEQF
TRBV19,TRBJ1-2,ASIRTGANYGYT
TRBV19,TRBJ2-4,AVGEGGKNIQY
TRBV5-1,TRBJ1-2,ASSPWGDRVSIGYT
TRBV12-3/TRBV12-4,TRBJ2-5,ASSPRGMAQY
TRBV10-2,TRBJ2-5,ASSEPGAGGVAQY
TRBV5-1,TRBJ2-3,ASSLGSGTSWDTQY
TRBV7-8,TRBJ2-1,ASSPRTSGSYNEQF
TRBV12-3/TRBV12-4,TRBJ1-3,ASSLTREGTIY
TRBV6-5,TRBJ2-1,ASSYSSSGGVNEQF
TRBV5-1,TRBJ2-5,ASSWAGGRQETQY
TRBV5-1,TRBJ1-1,ASSLDRVGTEAF
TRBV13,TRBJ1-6,ASRSKSQNSPLH
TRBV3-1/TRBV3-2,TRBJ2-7,ASKLGGHYEQY
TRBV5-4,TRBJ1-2,ASSLGGVRPGGYT
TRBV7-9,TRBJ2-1,ASSLARQHNEQF
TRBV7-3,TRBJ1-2,ASSKNGRDSDGYT
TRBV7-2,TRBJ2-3,ASSLGGGASTDTQY
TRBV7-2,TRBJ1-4,ASSLVLDREEKLF
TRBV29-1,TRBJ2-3,SVGGGTDTQY
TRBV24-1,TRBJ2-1,ATSAPGGGTYNEQF
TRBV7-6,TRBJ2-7,ASSRQGQPYEQY
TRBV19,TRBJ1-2,ASSISLSGGLYGYT
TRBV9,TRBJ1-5,ASSGGQGNQPQH
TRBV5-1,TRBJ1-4,ASSLGQGKGEKLF
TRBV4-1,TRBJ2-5,ASSQAPGGALQETQY
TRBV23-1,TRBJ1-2,ARRQGISGYT
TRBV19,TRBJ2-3,ASSRLYLTDTQY
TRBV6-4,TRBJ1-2,ASSSGKNYGYT
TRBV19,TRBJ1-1,ASRGAGASFTEAF
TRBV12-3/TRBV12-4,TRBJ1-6,ASSRDINSPLH
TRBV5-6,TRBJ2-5,ASSTGTSGALETQY
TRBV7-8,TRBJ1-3,ASSLSVTGTSFGNTIY
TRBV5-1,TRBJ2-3,ASSKGGHSTDTQY
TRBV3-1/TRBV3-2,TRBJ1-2,ASSQDNIHGYT
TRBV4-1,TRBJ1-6,ASRIGRGTLNNSPLH
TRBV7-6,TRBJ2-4,ASSPEIIAKNIQY
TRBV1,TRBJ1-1,TSSQVDSEAF
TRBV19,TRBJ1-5,ASSILPDSLDRPQH
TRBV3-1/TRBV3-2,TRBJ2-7,ASSHRGSYEQY
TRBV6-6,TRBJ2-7,ASSYSKGTGGEEQY
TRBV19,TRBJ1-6,ASSISRQGSGSPLH
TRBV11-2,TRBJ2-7,ASTFSGRSYEQY
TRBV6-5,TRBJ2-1,ASSPQAGGPDEQF
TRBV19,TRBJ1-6,ASSGDRADSPLH
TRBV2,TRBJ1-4,ASEGTDEKLF
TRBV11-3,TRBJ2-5,ASSSGLAGVQETQY
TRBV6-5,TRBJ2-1,ASSYSGGVEQF
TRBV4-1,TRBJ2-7,ASSPRIAGSSYEQY
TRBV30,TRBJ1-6,AWGGQGMSGSPLH
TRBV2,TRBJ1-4,ASQTAATNEKLF
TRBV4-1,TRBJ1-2,ASSQGEGSNYGYT
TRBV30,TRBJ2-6,ASGGSGQISGANVLT